The TCR beta chain under discussion was sequenced for a study of blood T cell repertoires in COVID-19. The overall study: Researchers got acute and convalescent COVID-19 samples from the United States, Italy and Spain. T cells, B-cell-depleted T cells, or PBMCs provided the cDNA or gDNA that served as material.

The CDR3 extends over 14 amino acids. Trimming cost V 4 bases and J 7 bases; bases outside gene matches: 6. Per the germline V gene, CDR1 is SGHTA and CDR2 is FQGNSA. Original analysis: Reference gene primer amplification in the assay estimated nucleated cell counts. Profiled with immunoSEQ multiplex PCR; TCRdb holds only in-frame clones, not every one. The V and J calls and clone size were taken over from that table, and D and trimming were inferred from the DNA. The table has roughly 210,000 clones, 88% seen once. The rearrangement links TRBV7-2 to TRBJ2-7; TRBD1 matches 11 bases. The specimen was peripheral blood. The receptor's source is a man between 65 and 85 years old with acute or convalescent COVID-19. CDR3 nucleotides: TGTGCCAGCAGCTCCGGACAGGGGGCGTTGGAGCAGTACTTC. Residues: CASSSGQGALEQYF.